The T cell receptor (beta chain) under discussion was sequenced for a study of blood T cell repertoires in COVID-19. Study-wide context: Researchers got acute and convalescent COVID-19 samples from the United States, Italy and Spain.

Original handling: Nucleated cell number was recorded as an estimate derived from reference gene primer amplification. Produced via immunoSEQ multiplex PCR; TCRdb's table is partial and in-frame only. V and J calls plus clone size are reproduced from that table; the DNA served to infer D and trimming. The data hold fewer than 350,000 clones, with roughly 90% observed a single time. The junction had 6 bases not matched to a gene; V was cut back by 4 bases and J by 5 bases. The CDR3 is 15 residues long. Germline assignment: CDR1 SGHRS and CDR2 YFSETQ. Seattle patients were enrolled while actively infected and followed longitudinally.

The sample consisted of peripheral blood. This chain joins TRBV5-1 and TRBJ1-4, with TRBD1 matching 9 bases. This clonotype was sampled from a woman aged 30 to 39 with COVID-19, enrolled during active disease. As DNA, the CDR3 is TGCGCCAGCAGCACCTCCGGGACAGGGAATGAAAAACTGTTTTTT. Its translation is CASSTSGTGNEKLFF.